These 26 T cell receptor beta chains share one sample of origin, sequenced in a study of regulatory T cells in long-lasting Graves disease. This sample's time point: newly diagnosed GD, antithyroid drugs for less than 3 months. There was RNA extracted from PBMCs, and the TCR library was made from it. Arm-PCR of CDR3 regions and iRepertoire HTBI primers were the basis on which TCR beta libraries were built. TCRdb redid the calling of the multiplex PCR reads with MiXCR, one entry per CDR3 protein. This table has over 350,000 distinct CDR3 sequences, approximately 14% appearing once. The sample also formed part of further work on T cells in Graves' hyperthyroidism and ophthalmopathy.

Material: peripheral blood mononuclear cells (PBMCs), obtained at new diagnosis, from a patient treated with antithyroid drugs. The receptor set was obtained from a woman aged 50 to 65 with Graves disease.

J is TRBJ1-5 and V is TRBV19, with D maybe TRBD1 (5 bases). Germline CDR1 reads LNHDA; CDR2 reads SQIVND (reference sequence). V lost 8 bases and J lost 6, with 11 bases in between. This CDR3 is 12 amino acids long. CDR3: CASGAGIQPQHF. The CDR3 region has the DNA TGTGCCAGTGGAGCAGGGATTCAGCCCCAGCATTTT.

Details on this clonotype: A junction end diverges from the germline sequence, so it may reflect a read error. The V gene is TRBV20-1, the J gene TRBJ2-3; maybe TRBD2 (6 bases). The CDR3 runs to 14 residues. Germline V lookup: CDR1 DFQATT, CDR2 SNEGSKA (reference sequence). The CDR3: CSARIEASADAQYF. CDR3 sequence (DNA): TGCAGTGCTAGAATAGAGGCTAGCGCAGATGCGCAGTATTTT.

In this sample, this clonotype turned up a few times. The V gene is TRBV3-1, the J gene TRBJ2-3, with D possibly being TRBD1 (5 bases). The CDR3 is made up of 14 amino acids. The ends were cut back, 8 bases at V and 4 bases at J, with 16 bases in the middle. From germline, CDR1 is LGHDT and CDR2 YNNKEL (reference sequence). The CDR3 bases are TGTGCCAGCGCAAAGGGGCAGAGGCCAGATACGCAGTATTTT. It is translated as CASAKGQRPDTQYF.

This clonotype showed up many times. The chain uses TRBV5-1 and TRBJ2-6, with D uncertain. The germline gives CDR1 SGHRS, CDR2 YFSETQ. Trimming took 4 bases from V and 1 from J, leaving 12 bases between them. The length of the CDR3 is 16 residues. CDR3 sequence reads: CASSMTRMSGANVLTF. Written as DNA, the CDR3 is TGCGCCAGCAGCATGACTCGGATGTCTGGGGCCAACGTCCTGACTTTC.

This clonotype was counted at least ten times. The chain employs TRBV29-1 and TRBJ2-7, with a possible D match to TRBD2 (5 bases). CDR3 length: 11 amino acids. Germline assignment: CDR1 SQVTM and CDR2 ANQGSEA. The V gene lost 7 bases and the J gene lost 6 bases, with 13 bases spanning the gap. The CDR3 region is CSGAQGSEQYF. In DNA, the CDR3 is TGCAGCGGTGCCCAAGGGAGCGAGCAGTACTTC.

This clonotype showed up many times. The chain has TRBV7-9 and TRBJ2-5; 8 bases align to TRBD1. Trimming took 1 base from V and 5 from J; bases not matched to a gene: 6. The CDR3 consists of 15 residues. Germline-derived CDR1 and CDR2 are SEHNR and FQNEAQ (reference sequence). The CDR3 is CASSLVPRGPETQYF. CDR3 nucleotides: TGTGCCAGCAGCTTAGTCCCCAGGGGGCCGGAGACCCAGTACTTC.

The V and J genes are TRBV6-6 and TRBJ2-7; D perhaps matches TRBD2 (5 bases). Germline V gene lookup returns CDR1 MNHNY and CDR2 SVGAGI (reference sequence). V gave up 0 bases and J gave up 7 bases, with 10 bases separating them. This CDR3 contains 13 residues. CDR3 sequence: CASSYSIEGEQYF. The CDR3 DNA follows: TGTGCCAGCAGTTACTCGATTGAGGGAGAGCAGTACTTC.

The gene calls are TRBV4-1 and TRBJ1-5, with TRBD1 matching over 9 bases. With V trimmed by 1 base and J by 0 bases, 13 bases remained unmatched. The length of the CDR3 is 20 residues. Germline CDR1 and CDR2: MGHRA and YSYEKL. The CDR3 here is CASSQVERTGEFYSNQPQHF. As DNA, the CDR3 is TGCGCCAGCAGCCAAGTGGAGAGGACAGGGGAGTTTTATAGCAATCAGCCCCAGCATTTT.

This clonotype was found many times. In DNA, the CDR3 is TGCGCCAGCAGCCGGACAGTTACCGAGGGTGAAAAACTGTTTTTT. It codes for CASSRTVTEGEKLFF. V gene TRBV5-1 combines with J gene TRBJ1-4; D is possibly TRBD1 (6 bases). The CDR3 is 15 amino acids. V shed 4 bases and J shed 7 bases, with 17 bases lying between them. Germline V gene lookup returns CDR1 SGHRS and CDR2 YFSETQ.

This clonotype was seen a handful of times. CDR3 nucleotides: TGTGCCAGCCAGACAGTTACTAGCGGGAGTTGGGCAGATACGCAGTATTTT. It yields the protein CASQTVTSGSWADTQYF. This chain uses TRBV5-4 with TRBJ2-3; TRBD2 matches at 11 bases. After removal of 7 bases from V and 4 bases from J, the junction contained 14 bases not matched to a gene. Germline CDR1 and CDR2: SGHNT and YYREEE (reference sequence). The CDR3 totals 17 residues. Full variable domain (rest looked up from reference TRBV5-4 and TRBJ2-3): ETGVTQSPTHLIKTRGQQVTLRCSSQSGHNTVSWYQQALGQGPQFIFQYYREEENGRGNFPPRFSGLQFPNYSSELNVNALELDDSALYLCASQTVTSGSWADTQYFGPGTRLTVL.

This chain uses TRBV18 with TRBJ1-1; D is ambiguous. CDR3 length: 17 residues. The V and J ends lost 4 bases and 1 base respectively, with 19 bases between them. Germline V CDR1 and CDR2: KGHSH, LQKENI. CDR3 loop: CASSLDRLLRANTEAFF. For the CDR3, the DNA is TGTGCCAGCTCACTAGACCGTTTGTTACGGGCGAACACTGAAGCTTTCTTT.

Note on this clonotype: This may be a read error: a much more frequent sequence differs by one nucleotide. This rearrangement joins TRBV11-2 to TRBJ2-1, with TRBD2 matching 7 bases. Germline values: CDR1 SGHAT, CDR2 FQNNGV. The CDR3 spans 15 residues. V dropped 2 bases and J dropped 6; count of bases not matched to a gene: 7. The CDR3 DNA reads as TGTGCCAGCAGCTTACTGACTAGCCGGCCCAATGAGCAGTTCTTC. Its protein is CASSLLTSRPNEQFF.

A few counts support this clonotype. The chain joins TRBV27 to TRBJ1-2, with D unresolved. CDR1 and CDR2 (germline): MNHEY, SMNVEV (reference sequence). The V gene lost 0 bases and the J gene lost 7 bases, with 6 bases spanning the gap. The CDR3 spans 12 residues. CDR3 sequence reads: CASSLSGVGYTF. CDR3 in DNA: TGTGCCAGCAGTTTATCCGGGGTTGGCTACACCTTC.

The genes are TRBV20-1 and TRBJ1-1; TRBD1 aligns across 9 bases. The CDR3 spans 14 residues. The germline V gene has CDR1 DFQATT and CDR2 SNEGSKA (reference sequence). The trim removed 2 bases at V and 4 bases at J, leaving 5 bases unmatched. In DNA, the CDR3 is TGCAGTGCTAGAACCGGGACAGGGTTCACTGAAGCTTTCTTT. The encoded protein is CSARTGTGFTEAFF.

This clonotype was observed at least ten times. One end of the junction varies from germline; a read error may be responsible. The chain recombines TRBV12-3 or TRBV12-4 with TRBJ2-1, with a weak D call TRBD2 (6 bases). This CDR3 region has 15 residues. For the CDR3, the DNA is TGTGCCAGTAGTTTTGTAGCGGACTCCTACAATGAGCAGTTCTTC. It encodes CASSFVADSYNEQFF.

The chain employs TRBV28 and TRBJ2-7, with 10 bases matching TRBD1. The germline V gene encodes CDR1 MDHEN and CDR2 SYDVKM. The CDR3 is made up of 15 amino acids. V gave up 0 bases and J gave up 6 bases; unmatched junction bases: 5. As DNA, the CDR3 is TGTGCCAGCAGTTTATGGGGGACAGGGGTTGGCGAGCAGTACTTC. Its protein product is CASSLWGTGVGEQYF.

Many counts were recorded for this clonotype. This chain connects TRBV7-9 to TRBJ2-7; 13 bases match TRBD2. The CDR3 extends over 15 amino acids. CDR1 and CDR2 from the germline V gene are SEHNR and FQNEAQ (reference sequence). Losses at the gene ends were 4 bases for V and 4 bases for J; bases not matched to a gene: 4. Here the CDR3 reads CASSSGTSGIYEQYF. The DNA for the CDR3 is TGTGCCAGCAGCTCCGGGACTAGCGGGATTTACGAGCAGTACTTC.

This clonotype occurred many times. V and J are TRBV2 and TRBJ2-3; D uncertain. CDR1 is SNHLY and CDR2 is FYNNEI in the germline V gene. The CDR3 runs to 14 residues. V shed 7 bases and J shed 0 bases, with 11 bases lying between them. The CDR3 spells CASTADSSTDTQYF. DNA for the CDR3: TGTGCCAGCACGGCGGATTCTAGCACAGATACGCAGTATTTT.

The V and J genes are TRBV7-8 and TRBJ2-1, with D possibly TRBD1 on 5 matching bases. Germline CDR1 and CDR2: SGHVS and FQNEAQ. This CDR3 region has 15 residues. The germline V and J ends were trimmed by 6 bases and 8 bases, with 20 bases remaining between them. This CDR3 reads CASSPKPGIRDEQFF. CDR3 nucleotide sequence: TGTGCCAGCAGTCCTAAACCAGGGATTAGGGATGAGCAGTTCTTC.

In this sample, this clonotype turned up a few times. The rearrangement uses TRBV5-1 and TRBJ2-7, with D tentatively TRBD1 (6 bases). The length of the CDR3 is 16 residues. Germline V CDR1 and CDR2: SGHRS, YFSETQ. V was shortened by 2 bases and J by 5 bases, with 20 bases between the two germline ends. The CDR3 DNA is TGCGCCAGCAGCTTATACAAAGGGGGTCAGTCGGACGAGCAGTACTTC. This gives the protein CASSLYKGGQSDEQYF.

In its sample, this clonotype was seen a few times. A read error may account for a junction end that differs from germline. This chain uses TRBV7-2 with TRBJ2-2; 7 nucleotides agree with TRBD1. The V gene's germline CDR1 is SGHTA and CDR2 FQGNSA. The CDR3 extends over 15 amino acids. CDR3 nucleotide sequence: TGTGCCAGCAGCCCCCACGGACAGGACACCGGGGAGCTGCTTTTT. Its protein is CASSPHGQDTGELLF.

This clonotype was detected a few times. The germline gene is not matched at one end of the junction; a read error may be the cause. In nucleotides, the CDR3 is TGTGCCGGCAGTCTCGGGACCTACGAGCAGTACTTC. It specifies CAGSLGTYEQYF. This chain connects TRBV28 to TRBJ2-7, with D possibly TRBD2 on 5 matching bases. The CDR3 totals 12 residues. Germline values: CDR1 MDHEN, CDR2 SYDVKM.

This clonotype turned up a few times. The CDR3 nucleotides are TGTGCCAGCAGTGGCGACTGGCGGGAGTTCTTC. Its protein product is CASSGDWREFF. The chain uses TRBV2 and TRBJ2-1, with D perhaps TRBD2 (5 bases). CDR3 length: 11 amino acids. Trimming shortened V by 4 bases and J by 14 bases, and 12 bases separated the two germline ends. Germline CDR1 SNHLY, CDR2 FYNNEI.

This clonotype was observed a few times. The chain carries TRBV9 and TRBJ2-3, with TRBD2 matching over 11 bases. The V segment lost 4 bases and the J segment 1 base; nucleotides outside the gene matches: 8. This CDR3 spans 17 amino acids. Germline loops: CDR1 SGDLS, CDR2 YYNGEE. The CDR3 DNA sequence: TGTGCCAGCAGCCCTCGTAGCGGGAGGGGTGGCACAGATACGCAGTATTTT. This translates into CASSPRSGRGGTDTQYF.

There are many counts of this clonotype. DNA of the CDR3: TGTGCCAGCAGTCTGGGGGATTTCCCGGGGAGGGAGTTCTTC. Residues: CASSLGDFPGREFF. The chain recombines TRBV28 with TRBJ2-1; the match to TRBD2 covers 7 bases. The CDR3 runs to 14 residues. Germline values: CDR1 MDHEN, CDR2 SYDVKM. The junction had 15 bases not matched to a gene; V was cut back by 5 bases and J by 14 bases.

Many counts were recorded for this clonotype. The V gene is TRBV3-1, the J gene TRBJ1-1; D not resolved. The CDR3 runs 14 residues. Germline V gene sequence: CDR1 LGHDT, CDR2 YNNKEL (reference sequence). Between the trimmed V and J ends, which lost 3 bases and 5 bases, there was a span of 13 bases. CDR3 nucleotides: TGTGCCAGCAGCCACCAAGTAGTTAGAACTGAAGCTTTCTTT. This sequence encodes CASSHQVVRTEAFF.